The 4 T cell receptor beta chains given below trace back to one sample, sequenced in a study of CD8+ T cells in alopecia areata. As to treatment: oral pan-JAK inhibitor, 5-10 mg twice daily. Reverse transcription of extracted RNA yielded cDNA, which provided the sequencing template. Profiling relied on immunoSEQ multiplex PCR, and the TCRdb table lists in-frame clones only, not all of them. The sample lists 150,000 or so clones, less than 70% seen once, with 15% to 20% in the top ten. Sequenced material: CD8+ T cells sorted from blood, taken at week 4, from a patient treated with tofacitinib. These receptors were taken from a human donor with alopecia areata.

This clone came up a few times. The sample has other DNA sequences that encode this CDR3 too. The chain couples TRBV27 to TRBJ2-7; no reliable D call. The CDR3 covers 12 residues. Trimming pared 3 bases from V and 4 bases from J, leaving 7 bases between. Germline V gene sequence: CDR1 MNHEY, CDR2 SMNVEV (reference sequence). CDR3 DNA: TGTGCCAGCAGTTTGTCAGGTTACGAGCAGTACTTC. Residues: CASSLSGYEQYF.

This clone was detected only a few times. The chain couples TRBV9 to TRBJ1-1; D call uncertain. With 4 bases removed from V and 1 base from J, the gap between germline ends came to 14 bases. This CDR3 comprises 15 residues. Germline-derived CDR1 and CDR2 are SGDLS and YYNGEE. The CDR3 is CASSPFRTENTEAFF. The DNA for the CDR3 is TGTGCCAGCAGCCCTTTTCGGACCGAGAACACTGAAGCTTTCTTT.

This clone appeared a few times. The chain joins TRBV11-2 to TRBJ2-3; D unclear. The ends were cut back, 3 bases at V and 2 bases at J, with 3 bases in the middle. This CDR3 has 12 amino acids. Germline V gene data show CDR1 as SGHAT and CDR2 as FQNNGV. CDR3 sequence: CASSFPTDTQYF. The CDR3 DNA reads as TGTGCCAGCAGCTTCCCCACAGATACGCAGTATTTT. The entire variable domain, with the rest obtained from reference TRBV11-2 and TRBJ2-3, is as follows: EAGVAQSPRYKIIEKRQSVAFWCNPISGHATLYWYQQILGQGPKLLIQFQNNGVVDDSQLPKDRFSAERLKGVDSTLKIQPAKLEDSAVYLCASSFPTDTQYFGPGTRLTVL.

This chain links TRBV6-5 with TRBJ2-3; 13 bases are a match to TRBD2. Germline V gene lookup returns CDR1 MNHEY and CDR2 SVGAGI. This CDR3 region has 14 residues. The V and J ends lost 8 bases and 6 bases, in that order; junction bases with no gene match: 5. The DNA of the CDR3 is TGTGCCAGCGGGACTAGCGGGGTGTCTGATACGCAGTATTTT. Residues: CASGTSGVSDTQYF.